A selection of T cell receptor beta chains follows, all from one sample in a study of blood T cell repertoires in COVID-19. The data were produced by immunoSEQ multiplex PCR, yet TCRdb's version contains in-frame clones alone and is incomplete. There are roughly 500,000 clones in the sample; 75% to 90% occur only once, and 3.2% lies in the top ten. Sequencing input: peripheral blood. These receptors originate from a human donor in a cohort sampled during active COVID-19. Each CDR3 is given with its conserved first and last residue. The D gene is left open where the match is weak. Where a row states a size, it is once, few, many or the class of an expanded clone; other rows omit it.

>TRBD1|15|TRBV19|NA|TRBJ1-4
CASSASQGAGEKLFF
TGTGCCAGTAGTGCATCACAGGGGGCAGGAGAAAAACTGTTTTTT
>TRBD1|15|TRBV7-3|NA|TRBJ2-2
CASSPLQGAAGELFF
TGTGCCAGCAGCCCCCTACAGGGGGCGGCCGGGGAGCTGTTTTTT
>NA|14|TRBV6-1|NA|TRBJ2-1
CASSEVYNEREQFF
TGTGCCAGCAGTGAAGTTTACAACGAGCGGGAGCAGTTCTTC
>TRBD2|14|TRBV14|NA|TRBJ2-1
CASSPGLAYNEQFF
TGTGCCAGCAGCCCGGGACTAGCCTACAATGAGCAGTTCTTC
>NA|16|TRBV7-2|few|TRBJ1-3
CASSPNRQASGNTIYF
TGTGCCAGCAGCCCTAACCGACAGGCCTCTGGAAACACCATATATTTT
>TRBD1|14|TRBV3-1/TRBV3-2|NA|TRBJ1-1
CASSSQGENTEAFF
TGTGCCAGCAGCAGCCAGGGGGAAAACACTGAAGCTTTCTTT
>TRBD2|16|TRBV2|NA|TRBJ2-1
CASSGTGRGSLNEQFF
TGTGCCAGCAGTGGGACCGGGAGGGGTTCCCTCAATGAGCAGTTCTTC
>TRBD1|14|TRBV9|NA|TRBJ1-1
CASSPVLRGPEAFF
TGTGCCAGCAGCCCCGTTCTCAGGGGGCCTGAAGCTTTCTTT
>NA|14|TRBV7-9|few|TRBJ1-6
CASSPTIGGGTLHF
TGTGCCAGCAGCCCCACCATCGGGGGAGGGACCCTCCACTTT
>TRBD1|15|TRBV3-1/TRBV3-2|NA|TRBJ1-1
CASSQDGTGTTEAFF
TGTGCCAGCAGCCAAGACGGGACAGGGACCACTGAAGCTTTCTTT
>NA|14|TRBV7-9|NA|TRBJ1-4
CASSSRDTNEKLFF
TGTGCCAGCAGCTCCCGGGACACAAATGAAAAACTGTTTTTT
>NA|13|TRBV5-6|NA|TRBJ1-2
CASSLTWSYGYTF
TGTGCCAGCAGCTTGACTTGGTCCTATGGCTACACCTTC
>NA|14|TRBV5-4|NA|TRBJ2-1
CASSLRTTPREQFF
TGTGCCAGCAGCCTCCGGACTACCCCGAGAGAGCAGTTCTTC
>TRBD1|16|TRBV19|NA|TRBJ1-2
CASKVQGDEGFYGYTF
TGTGCCAGCAAAGTACAGGGGGATGAGGGCTTCTATGGCTACACCTTC
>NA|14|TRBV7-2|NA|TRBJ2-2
CASSETGITGELFF
TGTGCCAGCAGTGAGACAGGTATCACCGGGGAGCTGTTTTTT
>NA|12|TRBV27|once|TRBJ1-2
CASSRGSYGYTF
TGTGCCAGCAGCCGCGGATCCTATGGCTACACCTTC
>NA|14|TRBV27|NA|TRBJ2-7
CASSSQGPSYEQYF
TGTGCCAGCAGTTCACAGGGTCCCTCCTACGAGCAGTACTTC
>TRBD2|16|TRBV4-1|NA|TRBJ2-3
CASSPRTSLRTDTQYF
TGCGCCAGCAGCCCCCGGACTAGCCTCCGCACAGATACGCAGTATTTT
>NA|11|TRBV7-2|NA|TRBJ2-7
CASSYRYEQYF
TGTGCCAGCAGCTACAGGTACGAGCAGTACTTC
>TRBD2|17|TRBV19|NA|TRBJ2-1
CASSIDRPLRGGNEQFF
TGTGCCAGTAGTATAGATCGTCCCCTTCGGGGAGGGAATGAGCAGTTCTTC
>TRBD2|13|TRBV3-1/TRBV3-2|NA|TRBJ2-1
CASGTSGAAKQFF
TGTGCCAGCGGGACTAGCGGGGCCGCGAAGCAGTTCTTC
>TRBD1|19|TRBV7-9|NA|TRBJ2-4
CASSLVRTGNFLAKNIQYF
TGTGCCAGCAGCTTAGTTCGGACAGGGAATTTTTTAGCCAAAAACATTCAGTACTTC
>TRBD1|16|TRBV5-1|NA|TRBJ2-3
CASSLSGGYGTDTQYF
TGCGCCAGCAGCTTGTCAGGGGGCTATGGCACAGATACGCAGTATTTT
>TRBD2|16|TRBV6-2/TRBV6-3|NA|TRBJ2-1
CASSYSLAGGRNEQFF
TGTGCCAGCAGTTACTCGTTAGCGGGAGGGCGCAATGAGCAGTTCTTC
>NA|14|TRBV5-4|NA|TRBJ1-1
CASSRGGGNTEAFF
TGTGCCAGCAGCCGGGGAGGGGGGAACACTGAAGCTTTCTTT
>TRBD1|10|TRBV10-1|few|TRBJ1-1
CARTGGAAFF
TGCGCCAGGACAGGGGGCGCGGCTTTCTTT
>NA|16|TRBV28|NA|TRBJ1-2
CASSPGTGNANYGYTF
TGTGCCAGCAGTCCAGGCACAGGGAACGCTAACTATGGCTACACCTTC
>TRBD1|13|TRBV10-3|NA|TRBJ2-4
CAISESLDRVWYF
TGTGCCATCAGTGAGTCGTTGGACAGGGTTTGGTACTTC
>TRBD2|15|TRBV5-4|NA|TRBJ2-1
CASSQSGLAGSGTIF
TGTGCCAGCAGCCAATCCGGACTAGCGGGATCCGGCACTATCTTC
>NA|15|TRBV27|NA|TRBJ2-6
CASSFQGSGANVLTF
TGTGCCAGCAGTTTCCAGGGCTCTGGGGCCAACGTCCTGACTTTC
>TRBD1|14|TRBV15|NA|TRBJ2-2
CATSGGQGAGELFF
TGTGCCACCAGCGGGGGACAGGGGGCCGGGGAGCTGTTTTTT
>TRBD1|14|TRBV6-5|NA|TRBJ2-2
CASRTDRDTGELFF
TGTGCCAGCAGGACCGACAGGGACACCGGGGAGCTGTTTTTT
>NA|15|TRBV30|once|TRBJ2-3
CAWSVNRGGWDPQYF
TGTGCCTGGAGTGTAAACAGGGGGGGTTGGGATCCGCAGTATTTT
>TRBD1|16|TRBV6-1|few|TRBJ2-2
CASSEWGTGLTGELFF
TGTGCCAGCAGCGAATGGGGGACAGGCCTCACCGGGGAGCTGTTTTTT